This T cell receptor beta chain appears in the sequencing data of a study of blood T cell repertoires in COVID-19. Study information: The origin of the acute and convalescent COVID-19 samples was the United States, Italy and Spain.

The V end lost 4 bases, the J end lost 2 bases, and 14 bases lay between the germline ends. There are 15 residues in the CDR3. Germline CDR1 is LNHDA and CDR2 is SQIVND (reference sequence). Original processing methods: Amplifying reference gene primers gave estimates of nucleated cell counts. Sequencing used immunoSEQ multiplex PCR; TCRdb keeps in-frame clones, though not all of them. The DNA was the basis for D and trimming; V, J and clone size are from that table. The sample includes more than 50,000 clones, 73% of them seen just once. The gene calls are TRBV19 and TRBJ1-1; no definite D call. Sequenced input: peripheral blood. The clonotype was recovered from a woman in her 70s with acute or convalescent COVID-19. CDR3: CASSNAEGINTEAFF. DNA of the CDR3: TGTGCCAGTAGTAACGCGGAGGGTATAAACACTGAAGCTTTCTTT.